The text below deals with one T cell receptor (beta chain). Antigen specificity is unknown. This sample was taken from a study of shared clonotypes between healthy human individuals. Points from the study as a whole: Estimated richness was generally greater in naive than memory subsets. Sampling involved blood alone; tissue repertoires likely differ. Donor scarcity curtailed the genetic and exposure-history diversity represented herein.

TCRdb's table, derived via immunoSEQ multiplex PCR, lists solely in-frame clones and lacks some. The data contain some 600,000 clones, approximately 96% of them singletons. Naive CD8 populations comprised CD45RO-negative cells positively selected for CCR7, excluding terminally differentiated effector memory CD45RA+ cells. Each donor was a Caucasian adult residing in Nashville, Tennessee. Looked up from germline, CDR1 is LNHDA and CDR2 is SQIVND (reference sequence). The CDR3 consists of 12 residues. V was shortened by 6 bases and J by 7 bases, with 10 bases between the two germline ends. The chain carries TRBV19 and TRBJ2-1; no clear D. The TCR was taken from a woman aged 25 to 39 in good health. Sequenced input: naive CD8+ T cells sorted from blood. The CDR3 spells CASRHASNEQFF. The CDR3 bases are TGTGCCAGTAGACATGCTAGTAATGAGCAGTTCTTC.